The 20 T cell receptor beta chains listed next were all sequenced from one sample in a study of shared clonotypes between healthy human individuals. Assay: immunoSEQ multiplex PCR; the TCRdb copy retains only in-frame clones and omits some. The table lists around 510,000 clones, roughly 95% of them singletons. Sample: naive CD4+ T cells sorted from blood. Noted subset: CD45RA+ positively selected. These receptors originate from a woman aged 30 to 39 in good health.

Regarding this clone: Other DNA sequences from this sample encode an identical CDR3 as well. The chain is built from TRBV19 and TRBJ2-7; either TRBD1 or TRBD2 may supply D (5 bases each). V lost 5 bases to trimming and J lost 3 bases, with 14 bases between them. The CDR3 extends over 14 amino acids. The germline V gene encodes CDR1 LNHDA and CDR2 SQIVND (reference sequence). CDR3 in amino acids: CASSPGTGGYEQYF. For the CDR3, the DNA is TGTGCCAGTAGTCCGGGGACCGGAGGCTACGAGCAGTACTTC.

V is TRBV25-1 and J is TRBJ1-2; D is undetermined. Trimming removed 7 bases at V and 7 bases at J, with 10 bases between. The CDR3 totals 11 residues. Germline-derived CDR1 and CDR2 are MGHDK and SYGVNS. The CDR3 sequence is CASTEGGGYTF. The CDR3 nucleotides read TGTGCCAGCACCGAGGGAGGTGGCTACACCTTC.

J is TRBJ2-7 and V is TRBV6-5; perhaps TRBD1 as D (5 bases). Germline V gene lookup returns CDR1 MNHEY and CDR2 SVGAGI. V lost 0 bases, J lost 2 bases, and 14 bases lay in between. The CDR3 sequence is 16 residues long. CDR3 nucleotides: TGTGCCAGCAGTTACTCCCATCCAGGGTTAGCCTACGAGCAGTACTTC. Translated, it gives CASSYSHPGLAYEQYF.

This clone was picked up a small number of times. Other DNA sequences in this sample translate to the same CDR3. The rearrangement uses TRBV19 and TRBJ1-5; the D gene is possibly TRBD1 (6 bases). Germline CDR1 LNHDA, CDR2 SQIVND (reference sequence). The V gene lost 5 bases and the J gene lost 2 bases, with 10 bases spanning the gap. This CDR3 contains 14 residues. The DNA of the CDR3 is TGTGCCAGTAGTCGGGGGCAGGGCAATCAGCCCCAGCATTTT. Its translation is CASSRGQGNQPQHF.

The table lists this clone with a count of one. The chain combines TRBV19 with TRBJ1-2, with 9 bases lining up with TRBD1. V gave up 3 bases and J gave up 4 bases; unmatched junction bases: 9. The CDR3 extends over 16 amino acids. In germline, CDR1 is LNHDA, CDR2 SQIVND (reference sequence). The CDR3 bases are TGTGCCAGTAGTATTCTACGGGACAGGGCCCTCTATGGCTACACCTTC. Its protein product is CASSILRDRALYGYTF.

The genes are TRBV5-1 and TRBJ1-5; the D is unclear. The CDR3 has 16 residues. Per the germline V gene, CDR1 is SGHRS and CDR2 is YFSETQ. V was trimmed by 5 bases and J by 2 bases, leaving 17 bases between them. CDR3 coding DNA: TGCGCCAGCAGTCCGGGATTTATTGGAGGCAATCAGCCCCAGCATTTT. It encodes CASSPGFIGGNQPQHF. Full variable domain (outside the CDR3, taken from reference TRBV5-1 and TRBJ1-5): KAGVTQTPRYLIKTRGQQVTLSCSPISGHRSVSWYQQTPGQGLQFLFEYFSETQRNKGNFPGRFSGRQFSNSRSEMNVSTLELGDSALYLCASSPGFIGGNQPQHFGDGTRLSIL.

The rearrangement links TRBV27 to TRBJ2-2, with 8 bases matching TRBD1. Unmatched junction bases numbered 8, after V lost 7 bases and J lost 7 bases. The CDR3 covers 14 residues. In germline, CDR1 is MNHEY, CDR2 SMNVEV (reference sequence). CDR3 DNA: TGTGCCAGCACACGGCAGGGGGCTGTCGGGGAGCTGTTTTTT. Amino acids: CASTRQGAVGELFF.

The J gene is TRBJ1-1, the V gene TRBV29-1; D gene ambiguous. CDR3 length: 15 residues. Between the trimmed V and J ends, which lost 6 bases and 0 bases, there was a span of 17 bases. Germline-derived CDR1 and CDR2 are SQVTM and ANQGSEA. CDR3 sequence: CSVRMRLGLNTEAFF. The CDR3 DNA follows: TGCAGCGTGCGGATGAGGTTGGGGTTGAACACTGAAGCTTTCTTT.

The chain joins TRBV7-2 to TRBJ2-7; 7 nucleotides line up with TRBD1. The CDR3 is 15 residues long. The V segment lost 4 bases and the J segment 4 bases; nucleotides outside the gene matches: 10. Germline V CDR1 and CDR2: SGHTA, FQGNSA. As DNA, the CDR3 is TGTGCCAGCAGCTCAAGTCCGGGACAGACATACGAGCAGTACTTC. This gives the protein CASSSSPGQTYEQYF.

This sequence joins TRBV4-2 and TRBJ2-5, with D perhaps TRBD2 (6 bases). The CDR3 has 17 amino acids. With 1 base removed from V and 5 bases from J, the gap between germline ends came to 20 bases. Germline assignment: CDR1 LGHNA and CDR2 YNFKEQ. The CDR3 DNA sequence: TGTGCCAGCAGCCAAGGACCCGGGGGTGAATTGTCGGAGACCCAGTACTTC. Residues: CASSQGPGGELSETQYF.

The chain uses TRBV19 and TRBJ2-5; perhaps TRBD2 as D (5 bases). The DNA end is a closer match to TRBJ2-7, so the J assignment may be wrong. CDR3 length: 13 residues. Germline loops: CDR1 LNHDA, CDR2 SQIVND (reference sequence). Written as DNA, the CDR3 is TGTGCCAGTAGTATCATTCACCGGGGCGAGCAGTACTTC. Its translation is CASSIIHRGEQYF.

This clone appeared once. The J gene is TRBJ1-4, the V gene TRBV5-8; D possibly corresponds to TRBD1 (6 bases). Trimming removed 5 bases from V and 8 bases from J, with 16 bases in between. This CDR3 region has 14 residues. The germline gives CDR1 SGHTS, CDR2 YDEGEE. The CDR3 here is CASRPRTAIEKLFF. The CDR3 DNA reads as TGTGCCAGCAGACCCAGGACAGCGATAGAAAAACTGTTTTTT.

The chain carries TRBV10-3 and TRBJ1-1; D remains ambiguous. Germline-derived CDR1 and CDR2 are ENHRY and SYGVKD. The CDR3 has 14 residues. The germline V and J ends were trimmed by 2 bases and 5 bases, with 12 bases remaining between them. The CDR3 nucleotides read TGTGCCATCAGTGAGGTCGGCGGGGAAACTGAAGCTTTCTTT. It codes for CAISEVGGETEAFF.

V is TRBV5-1 and J is TRBJ1-2; no clear D gene. Germline CDR1 is SGHRS and CDR2 is YFSETQ. V gave up 3 bases and J gave up 0 bases, with 9 bases separating them. This CDR3 has 14 amino acids. CDR3 bases: TGCGCCAGCAGCTCCGAGATTCCTAACTATGGCTACACCTTC. Translated, it gives CASSSEIPNYGYTF.

The V call is TRBV10-3, the J call TRBJ1-2; D ambiguous. The CDR3 extends over 14 amino acids. Germline V gives CDR1 ENHRY, CDR2 SYGVKD. The V end lost 10 bases, the J end lost 0 bases, and 15 bases lay between the germline ends. This CDR3 is CATHPGPTNYGYTF. As DNA, the CDR3 is TGTGCCACCCATCCGGGTCCGACTAACTATGGCTACACCTTC.

The chain carries TRBV19 and TRBJ2-7; 7 nucleotides agree with TRBD2. The V and J ends lost 4 bases and 7 bases, in that order; junction bases with no gene match: 10. The germline V gene has CDR1 LNHDA and CDR2 SQIVND (reference sequence). The CDR3 covers 14 residues. The CDR3 spells CASSNRGSSWEQYF. The CDR3 DNA follows: TGTGCCAGTAGTAACCGCGGGAGTTCGTGGGAGCAGTACTTC.

This clone was counted a single time. J is TRBJ2-1 and V is TRBV29-1, with D possibly TRBD2 on 6 matching bases. This CDR3 contains 14 residues. With 5 bases removed from V and 0 bases from J, the gap between germline ends came to 11 bases. CDR1 SQVTM and CDR2 ANQGSEA come from the germline V gene. The CDR3 DNA sequence: TGCAGCGTTCGGGGAGGAGCCTCCTACAATGAGCAGTTCTTC. Protein sequence: CSVRGGASYNEQFF.

V gene TRBV29-1 combines with J gene TRBJ2-5, with a possible D match to TRBD2 (5 bases). CDR1 and CDR2 (germline): SQVTM, ANQGSEA. Trimming removed 7 bases from V and 4 bases from J, with 25 bases in between. The CDR3 is 16 amino acids. DNA for the CDR3: TGCAGCGCTGGTCTCGGGATGGGATTCGGGGTAGAGACCCAGTACTTC. Residues: CSAGLGMGFGVETQYF.

This chain joins TRBV5-6 and TRBJ1-4; D possibly corresponds to TRBD1 (5 bases). V dropped 3 bases and J dropped 8 bases, with 17 bases sitting between them. Looked up from germline, CDR1 is SGHDT and CDR2 is YYEEEE. CDR3 length: 15 residues. CDR3 sequence: CASSYRDLRGEKLFF. Written as DNA, the CDR3 is TGTGCCAGCAGCTACCGGGACCTTCGGGGGGAAAAACTGTTTTTT.

The chain recombines TRBV2 with TRBJ2-3; 8 bases line up with TRBD1. Trimming cost V 4 bases and J 3 bases; bases outside gene matches: 0. There are 13 residues in the CDR3. From germline, CDR1 is SNHLY and CDR2 FYNNEI. In nucleotides, the CDR3 is TGTGCCAGCAGTGGGACAGGGACAGATACGCAGTATTTT. It translates to CASSGTGTDTQYF.